This T cell receptor (beta chain) was identified during a study of cytomegalovirus exposure and HLA in healthy donors. This clone is a singleton in its sample. Primers included in the PCR were 60 Vbeta and 13 Jbeta primers. TCRdb's copy holds only in-frame clones and misses some; the assay was immunoSEQ multiplex PCR. The sample includes about 77,000 clones, 78% of them seen just once. CDR1 is LNHDA and CDR2 is SQIVND in the germline V gene (reference sequence). V lost 0 bases, J lost 10 bases, and 9 bases lay in between. The CDR3 has 12 residues. The chain carries TRBV19 and TRBJ1-2; maybe TRBD1 (5 bases). Sequencing used PBMCs. The receptor was derived from a man aged 40-55 years in good health and CMV-seronegative. The CDR3 reads CASSIEGRDYTF. The CDR3 DNA follows: TGTGCCAGTAGTATAGAAGGCAGGGACTACACCTTC.